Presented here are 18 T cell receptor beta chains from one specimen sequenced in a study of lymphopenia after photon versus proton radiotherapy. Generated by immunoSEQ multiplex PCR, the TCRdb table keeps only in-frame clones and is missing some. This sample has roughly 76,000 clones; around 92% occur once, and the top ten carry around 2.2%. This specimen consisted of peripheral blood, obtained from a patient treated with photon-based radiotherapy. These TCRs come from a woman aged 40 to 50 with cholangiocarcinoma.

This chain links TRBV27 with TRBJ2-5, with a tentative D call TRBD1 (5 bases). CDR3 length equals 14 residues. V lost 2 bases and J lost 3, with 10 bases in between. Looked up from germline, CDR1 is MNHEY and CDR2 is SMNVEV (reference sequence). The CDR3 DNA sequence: TGTGCCAGCAGTTTAATGGCAGGGAAAGAGACCCAGTACTTC. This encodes CASSLMAGKETQYF.

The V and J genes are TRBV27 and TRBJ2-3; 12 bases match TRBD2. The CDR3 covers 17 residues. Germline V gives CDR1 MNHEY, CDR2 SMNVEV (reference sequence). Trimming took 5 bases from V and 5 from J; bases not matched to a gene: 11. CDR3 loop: CASSPLGLAGPGDTQYF. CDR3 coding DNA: TGTGCCAGCAGTCCCCTTGGACTAGCGGGGCCGGGAGATACGCAGTATTTT.

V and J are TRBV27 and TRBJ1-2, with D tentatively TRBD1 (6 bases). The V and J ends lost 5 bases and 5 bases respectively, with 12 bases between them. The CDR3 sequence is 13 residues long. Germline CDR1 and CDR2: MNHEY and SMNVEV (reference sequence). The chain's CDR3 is CASSPGDRYGYTF. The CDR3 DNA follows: TGTGCCAGCAGTCCAGGGGACCGGTATGGCTACACCTTC.

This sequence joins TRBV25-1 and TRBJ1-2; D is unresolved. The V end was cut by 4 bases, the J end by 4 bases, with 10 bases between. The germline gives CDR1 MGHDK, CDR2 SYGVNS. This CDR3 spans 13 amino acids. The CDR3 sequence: CASSGNSVYGYTF. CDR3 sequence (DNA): TGTGCCAGCAGTGGGAACAGCGTCTATGGCTACACCTTC.

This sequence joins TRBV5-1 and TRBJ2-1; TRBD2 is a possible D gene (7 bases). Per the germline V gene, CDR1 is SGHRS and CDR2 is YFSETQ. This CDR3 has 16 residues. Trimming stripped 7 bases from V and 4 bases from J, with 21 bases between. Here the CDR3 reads CASQRGGREGYNEQFF. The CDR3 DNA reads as TGCGCCAGCCAACGTGGGGGCAGGGAGGGTTACAATGAGCAGTTCTTC.

The CDR3 loop is CASSEASTPNYGYTF. In DNA, the CDR3 is TGTGCCAGCAGTGAAGCGTCTACACCGAACTATGGCTACACCTTC. The rearrangement uses TRBV6-1 and TRBJ1-2; D ambiguous. The CDR3 loop spans 15 amino acids. V lost 0 bases to trimming and J lost 2 bases, with 10 bases between them. Germline V gene sequence: CDR1 MNHNS, CDR2 SASEGT.

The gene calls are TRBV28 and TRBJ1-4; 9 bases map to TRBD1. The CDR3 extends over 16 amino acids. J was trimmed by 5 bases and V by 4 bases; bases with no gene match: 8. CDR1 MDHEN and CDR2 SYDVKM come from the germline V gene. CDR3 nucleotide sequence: TGTGCCAGCAGTTCACAGGGGGCGGCCAAAAATGAAAAACTGTTTTTT. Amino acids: CASSSQGAAKNEKLFF.

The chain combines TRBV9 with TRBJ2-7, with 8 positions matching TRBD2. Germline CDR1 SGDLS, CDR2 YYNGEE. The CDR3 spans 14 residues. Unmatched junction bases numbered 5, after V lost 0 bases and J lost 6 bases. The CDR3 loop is CASSVAGGRREQYF. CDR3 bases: TGTGCCAGCAGCGTAGCGGGGGGGCGTCGCGAGCAGTACTTC.

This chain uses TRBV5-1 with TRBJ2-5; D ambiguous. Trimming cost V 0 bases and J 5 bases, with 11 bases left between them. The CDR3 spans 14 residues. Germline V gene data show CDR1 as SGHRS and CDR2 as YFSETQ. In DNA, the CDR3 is TGCGCCAGCAGCTTGGAAGGGTTAAGGGAGACCCAGTACTTC. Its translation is CASSLEGLRETQYF.

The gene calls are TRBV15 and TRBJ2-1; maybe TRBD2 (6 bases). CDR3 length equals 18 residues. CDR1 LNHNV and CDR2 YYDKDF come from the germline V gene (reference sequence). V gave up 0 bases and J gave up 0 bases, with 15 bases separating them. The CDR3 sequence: CATSRDLATPSSYNEQFF. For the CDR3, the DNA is TGTGCCACCAGCAGAGATCTAGCGACTCCCAGCTCCTACAATGAGCAGTTCTTC. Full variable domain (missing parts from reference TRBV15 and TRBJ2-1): DAMVIQNPRYQVTQFGKPVTLSCSQTLNHNVMYWYQQKSSQAPKLLFHYYDKDFNNEADTPDNFQSRRPNTSFCFLDIRSPGLGDTAMYLCATSRDLATPSSYNEQFFGPGTRLTVL.

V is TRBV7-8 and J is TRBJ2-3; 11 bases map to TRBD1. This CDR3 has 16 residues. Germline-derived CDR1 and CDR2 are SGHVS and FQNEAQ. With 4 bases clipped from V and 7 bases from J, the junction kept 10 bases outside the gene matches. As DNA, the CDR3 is TGTGCCAGCAGCTACGTTGGGACAGGGGGTCAATATACGCAGTATTTT. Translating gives CASSYVGTGGQYTQYF.

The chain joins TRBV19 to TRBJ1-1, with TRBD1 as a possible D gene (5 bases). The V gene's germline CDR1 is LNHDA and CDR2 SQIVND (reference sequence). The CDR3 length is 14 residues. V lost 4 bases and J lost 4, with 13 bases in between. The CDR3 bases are TGTGCCAGTAGTAAGCCGGGGCTTCTCACTGAAGCTTTCTTT. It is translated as CASSKPGLLTEAFF.

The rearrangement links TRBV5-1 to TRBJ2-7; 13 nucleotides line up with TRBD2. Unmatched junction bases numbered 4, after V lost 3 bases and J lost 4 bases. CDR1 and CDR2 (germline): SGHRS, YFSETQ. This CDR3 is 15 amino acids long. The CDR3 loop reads CASSSRTSGGYEQYF. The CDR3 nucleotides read TGCGCCAGCAGCTCTCGGACTAGCGGGGGTTACGAGCAGTACTTC.

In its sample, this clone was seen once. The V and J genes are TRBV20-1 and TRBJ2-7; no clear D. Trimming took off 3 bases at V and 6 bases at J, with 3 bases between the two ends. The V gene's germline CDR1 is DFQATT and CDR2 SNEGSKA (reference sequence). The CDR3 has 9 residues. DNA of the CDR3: TGCAGTGCTAGTGGCGAGCAGTACTTC. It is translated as CSASGEQYF.

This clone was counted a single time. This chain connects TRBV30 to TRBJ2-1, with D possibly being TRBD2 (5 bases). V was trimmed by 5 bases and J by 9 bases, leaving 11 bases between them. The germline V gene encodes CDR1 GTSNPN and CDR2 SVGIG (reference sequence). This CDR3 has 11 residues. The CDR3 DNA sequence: TGTGCCTGGGGACTTCACGGTGAGCAGTTCTTC. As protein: CAWGLHGEQFF.

CDR3 loop: CASSLVLGENQPQHF. The CDR3 DNA follows: TGTGCCAGCAGCTTAGTTTTAGGGGAGAATCAGCCCCAGCATTTT. The chain employs TRBV7-9 and TRBJ1-5; possibly TRBD1 for D (5 bases). Germline V gene sequence: CDR1 SEHNR, CDR2 FQNEAQ (reference sequence). V was pared by 1 base and J by 4 bases, with 11 bases between. The CDR3 is 15 residues long.

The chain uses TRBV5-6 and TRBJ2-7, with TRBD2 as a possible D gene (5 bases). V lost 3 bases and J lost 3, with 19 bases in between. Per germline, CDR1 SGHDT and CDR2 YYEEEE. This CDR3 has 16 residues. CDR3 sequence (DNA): TGTGCCAGCAGCTGGGGTAGTGAGGTCGAGGGCTACGAGCAGTACTTC. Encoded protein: CASSWGSEVEGYEQYF.

CDR3 sequence: CASSVGSSKEGNIQYF. Here the CDR3 DNA reads TGTGCCAGCAGCGTAGGTTCCTCCAAGGAAGGAAACATTCAGTACTTC. The rearrangement links TRBV9 to TRBJ2-4; D ambiguous. The germline V gene encodes CDR1 SGDLS and CDR2 YYNGEE. V shed 0 bases and J shed 6 bases, with 16 bases lying between them. This CDR3 comprises 16 residues. The full variable domain, completed using reference TRBV9 and TRBJ2-4, is DSGVTQTPKHLITATGQRVTLRCSPRSGDLSVYWYQQSLDQGLQFLIQYYNGEERAKGNILERFSAQQFPDLHSELNLSSLELGDSALYFCASSVGSSKEGNIQYFGAGTRLSVL.